The T cell receptor (beta chain) described here comes from a study of T cells in Graves' hyperthyroidism and ophthalmopathy. This clonotype turned up a few times. Its antigen is still unknown. It was RNA transcripts that yielded the amplified TCR beta CDR3 regions. The HTBI primer set drove a first-round RT-PCR of the TCR CDR3. A single record per CDR3 protein comes from TCRdb applying MiXCR to the multiplex PCR reads. The sample lists about 210,000 distinct CDR3 sequences; 15% to 20% were seen once. The hyperthyroidism was newly diagnosed and had lasted under 2 months; the patients were aged 18 to 65. The germline V gene encodes CDR1 LNHDA and CDR2 SQIVND (reference sequence). V was shortened by 4 bases and J by 5 bases, with 11 bases between the two germline ends. The CDR3 has 13 residues. Study-wide results and limits: Blood also contained most expanded thyroid clonotypes above 0.001.

This clonotype was obtained from a middle-aged man with Graves' hyperthyroidism. Sequenced sample: blood. The chain combines TRBV19 with TRBJ1-1; D is unresolved. CDR3 nucleotide sequence: TGTGCCAGTAGTAGAATAGACCGGACTGAAGCTTTCTTT. Its translation is CASSRIDRTEAFF. The variable domain in full, completed from reference TRBV19 and TRBJ1-1, reads DGGITQSPKYLFRKEGQNVTLSCEQNLNHDAMYWYRQDPGQGLRLIYYSQIVNDFQKGDIAEGYSVSREKKESFPLTVTSAQKNPTAFYLCASSRIDRTEAFFGQGTRLTVV.